This T cell receptor (beta chain) was observed in a study of control samples from healthy donors and cancer patients. From germline, CDR1 is MNHEY and CDR2 SVGAGI. Trimming took 4 bases from V and 4 from J, leaving 19 bases between them. There are 16 residues in the CDR3. Repertoires were generated with immunoSEQ multiplex PCR, while TCRdb's copy carries only in-frame clones and drops some. The sample lists 100,000 to 150,000 clones, approximately 92% seen once, with around 5.1% in the top ten. V is TRBV6-5 and J is TRBJ1-1, with D maybe TRBD1 (5 bases). Source material: blood. This receptor was obtained from a man between 18 and 35 years old in good health. CDR3 sequence: CASSSVGGGLSTEAFF. The CDR3 bases are TGTGCCAGCAGTTCCGTTGGGGGAGGATTAAGCACTGAAGCTTTCTTT.